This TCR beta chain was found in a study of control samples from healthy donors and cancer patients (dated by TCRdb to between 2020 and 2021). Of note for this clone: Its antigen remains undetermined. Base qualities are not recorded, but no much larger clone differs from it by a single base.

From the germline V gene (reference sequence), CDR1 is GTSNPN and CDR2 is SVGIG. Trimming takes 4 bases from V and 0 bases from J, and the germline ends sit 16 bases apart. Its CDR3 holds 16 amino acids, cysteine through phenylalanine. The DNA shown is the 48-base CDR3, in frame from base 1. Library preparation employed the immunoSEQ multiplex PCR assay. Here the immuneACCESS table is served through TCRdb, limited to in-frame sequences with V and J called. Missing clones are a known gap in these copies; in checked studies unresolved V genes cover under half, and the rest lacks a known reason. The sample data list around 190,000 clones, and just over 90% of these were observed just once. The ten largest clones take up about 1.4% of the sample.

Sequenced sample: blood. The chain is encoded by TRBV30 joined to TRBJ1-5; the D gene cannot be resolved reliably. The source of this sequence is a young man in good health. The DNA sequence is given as TGTGCCTGGAATAATTTTAGTCCAGATAGCAATCAGCCCCAGCATTTT. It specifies CAWNNFSPDSNQPQHF. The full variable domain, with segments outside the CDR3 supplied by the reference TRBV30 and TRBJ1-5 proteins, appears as SQTIHQWPATLVQPVGSPLSLECTVEGTSNPNLYWYRQAAGRGLQLLFYSVGIGQISSEVPQNLSASRPQDRQFILSSKKLLLSDSGFYLCAWNNFSPDSNQPQHFGDGTRLSIL.